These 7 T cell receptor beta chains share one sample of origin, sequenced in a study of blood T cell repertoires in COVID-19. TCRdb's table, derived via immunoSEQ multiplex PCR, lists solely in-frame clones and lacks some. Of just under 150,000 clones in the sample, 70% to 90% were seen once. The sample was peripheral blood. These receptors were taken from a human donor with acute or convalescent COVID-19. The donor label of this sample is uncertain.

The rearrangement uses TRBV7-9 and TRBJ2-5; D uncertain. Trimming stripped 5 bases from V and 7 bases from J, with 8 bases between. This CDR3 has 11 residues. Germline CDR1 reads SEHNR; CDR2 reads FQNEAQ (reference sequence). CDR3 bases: TGTGCCAGCAGCCCGGAGAGGACCCAGTACTTC. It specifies CASSPERTQYF.

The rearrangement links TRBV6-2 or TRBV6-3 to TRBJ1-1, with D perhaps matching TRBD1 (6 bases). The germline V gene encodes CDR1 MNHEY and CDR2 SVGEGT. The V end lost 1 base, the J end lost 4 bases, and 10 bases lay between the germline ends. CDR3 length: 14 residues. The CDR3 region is CASSYLGGATEAFF. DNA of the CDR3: TGTGCCAGCAGTTACTTGGGGGGGGCCACTGAAGCTTTCTTT.

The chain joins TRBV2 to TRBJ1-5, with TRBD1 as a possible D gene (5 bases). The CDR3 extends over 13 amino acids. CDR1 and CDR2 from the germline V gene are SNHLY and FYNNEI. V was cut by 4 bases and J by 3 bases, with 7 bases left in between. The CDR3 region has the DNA TGTGCCAGCAGTGCAGGGTACAATCAGCCCCAGCATTTT. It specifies CASSAGYNQPQHF.

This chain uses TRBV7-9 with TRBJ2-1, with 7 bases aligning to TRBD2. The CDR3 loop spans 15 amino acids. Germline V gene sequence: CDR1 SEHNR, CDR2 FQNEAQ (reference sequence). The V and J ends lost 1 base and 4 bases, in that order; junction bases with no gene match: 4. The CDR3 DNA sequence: TGTGCCAGCAGCTTAGTCCTAGCGGAGTACAATGAGCAGTTCTTC. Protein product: CASSLVLAEYNEQFF.

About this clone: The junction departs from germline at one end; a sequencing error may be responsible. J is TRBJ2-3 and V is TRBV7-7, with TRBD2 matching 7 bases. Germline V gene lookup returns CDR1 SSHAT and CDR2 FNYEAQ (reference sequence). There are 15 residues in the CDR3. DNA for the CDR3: TGTGCTAGCAGCTTTTATGGGGGGGGCACAGATACGCAGTATTTT. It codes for CASSFYGGGTDTQYF.

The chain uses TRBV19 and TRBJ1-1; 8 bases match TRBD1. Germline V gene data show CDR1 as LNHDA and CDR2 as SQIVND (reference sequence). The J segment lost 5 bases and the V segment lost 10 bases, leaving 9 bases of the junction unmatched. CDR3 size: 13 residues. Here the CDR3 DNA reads TGTGCCACAACGGACAGGGCCCGGACTGAAGCTTTCTTT. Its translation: CATTDRARTEAFF.

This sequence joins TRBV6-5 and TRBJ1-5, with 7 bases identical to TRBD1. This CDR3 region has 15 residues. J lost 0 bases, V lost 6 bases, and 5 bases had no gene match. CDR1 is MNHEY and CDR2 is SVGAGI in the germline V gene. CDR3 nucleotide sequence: TGTGCCAGCAGCCAGGACAGGAATAGCAATCAGCCCCAGCATTTT. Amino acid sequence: CASSQDRNSNQPQHF.